Listed below are T cell receptor beta chains from one sample, sequenced in a study of cytomegalovirus exposure and HLA in healthy donors. The protocol was immunoSEQ multiplex PCR, while the TCRdb copy is restricted to in-frame clones and leaves out a portion. The table records 75,000 to 90,000 clones, around 81% of them present only once. Sequenced: PBMCs. The origin of the receptors is a male donor in good health and CMV-seropositive. Each CDR3 is given with its conserved first and last residue. D genes are given only for firm matches. Size values are once, few and many counts, or a class for expanded clones, and some rows have none.

abundance: NA
j_gene: TRBJ1-6
d_gene: TRBD1
v_gene: TRBV5-1
CDR3aa: CASSLVGQGFSPLHF
CDR3nt: TGCGCCAGCAGCTTGGTGGGACAGGGGTTTTCACCCCTCCACTTT

abundance: NA
j_gene: TRBJ1-1
d_gene: NA
v_gene: TRBV18
CDR3aa: CASSPMATEAFF
CDR3nt: TGTGCCAGCTCACCAATGGCCACTGAAGCTTTCTTT

abundance: NA
j_gene: TRBJ2-3
d_gene: TRBD2
v_gene: TRBV11-2
CDR3aa: CASSLGASGFTDTQYF
CDR3nt: TGTGCCAGCAGCCTCGGGGCTAGCGGGTTCACAGATACGCAGTATTTT

abundance: NA
j_gene: TRBJ1-6
d_gene: TRBD1
v_gene: TRBV27
CDR3aa: CASSLGQVYNSPLHF
CDR3nt: TGTGCCAGCAGTTTAGGACAGGTCTATAATTCACCCCTCCACTTT

abundance: NA
j_gene: TRBJ1-1
d_gene: NA
v_gene: TRBV5-4
CDR3aa: CASSLAGGTHTEAFF
CDR3nt: TGTGCCAGCAGCTTGGCTGGGGGGACTCACACTGAAGCTTTCTTT

abundance: NA
j_gene: TRBJ2-1
d_gene: TRBD1
v_gene: TRBV29-1
CDR3aa: CSVEAGGHEQFF
CDR3nt: TGCAGCGTTGAGGCAGGGGGCCATGAGCAGTTCTTC

abundance: NA
j_gene: TRBJ1-4
d_gene: TRBD1
v_gene: TRBV11-2
CDR3aa: CASSLGMGQLNEKLFF
CDR3nt: TGTGCCAGCAGCTTGGGAATGGGACAGCTTAATGAAAAACTGTTTTTT

abundance: NA
j_gene: TRBJ1-2
d_gene: NA
v_gene: TRBV5-1
CDR3aa: CASSQDVGAQNYGYTF
CDR3nt: TGCGCCAGCAGCCAAGACGTAGGTGCACAGAACTATGGCTACACCTTC

abundance: NA
j_gene: TRBJ1-5
d_gene: NA
v_gene: TRBV4-1
CDR3aa: CASSQAIPNQPQHF
CDR3nt: TGCGCCAGCAGCCAAGCTATCCCGAATCAGCCCCAGCATTTT

abundance: NA
j_gene: TRBJ1-6
d_gene: NA
v_gene: TRBV7-6
CDR3aa: CASSLQNSPLHF
CDR3nt: TGTGCCAGCAGCTTACAGAATTCACCCCTCCACTTT

abundance: NA
j_gene: TRBJ2-3
d_gene: TRBD2
v_gene: TRBV29-1
CDR3aa: CSVEERGADTQYF
CDR3nt: TGCAGCGTTGAAGAACGGGGGGCAGATACGCAGTATTTT

abundance: NA
j_gene: TRBJ1-1
d_gene: NA
v_gene: TRBV7-2
CDR3aa: CASSPTGFNTEAFF
CDR3nt: TGTGCCAGCAGCCCAACAGGGTTTAACACTGAAGCTTTCTTT

abundance: few
j_gene: TRBJ1-1
d_gene: NA
v_gene: TRBV5-4
CDR3aa: CASSQDLENTEAFF
CDR3nt: TGTGCCAGCAGCCAAGACTTGGAAAACACTGAAGCTTTCTTT

abundance: NA
j_gene: TRBJ2-1
d_gene: TRBD2
v_gene: TRBV28
CDR3aa: CASSHLKTSGRANEQFF
CDR3nt: TGTGCCAGCAGTCACCTTAAGACTAGCGGGAGGGCCAATGAGCAGTTCTTC

abundance: NA
j_gene: TRBJ1-1
d_gene: TRBD1
v_gene: TRBV15
CDR3aa: CATSRDRVVRQGSEAFF
CDR3nt: TGTGCCACCAGCAGAGATCGGGTGGTTAGACAGGGGAGTGAAGCTTTCTTT

abundance: few
j_gene: TRBJ1-1
d_gene: TRBD1
v_gene: TRBV7-9
CDR3aa: CASSLARRDRMNTEAFF
CDR3nt: TGTGCCAGCAGCTTAGCGCGCCGGGACAGAATGAACACTGAAGCTTTCTTT

abundance: few
j_gene: TRBJ1-2
d_gene: TRBD1
v_gene: TRBV5-8
CDR3aa: CASSPGTGGRGYTF
CDR3nt: TGTGCCAGCAGCCCCGGGACAGGGGGCAGAGGCTACACCTTC

abundance: NA
j_gene: TRBJ2-7
d_gene: NA
v_gene: TRBV28
CDR3aa: CASARIREQYF
CDR3nt: TGTGCCAGCGCGAGAATTCGGGAGCAGTACTTC

abundance: once
j_gene: TRBJ1-6
d_gene: NA
v_gene: TRBV6-5
CDR3aa: CASSYWGVKYNSPLHF
CDR3nt: TGTGCCAGCAGTTACTGGGGAGTGAAGTATAATTCACCCCTCCACTTT

abundance: once
j_gene: TRBJ1-1
d_gene: NA
v_gene: TRBV5-1
CDR3aa: CASSLTGMNTEAFF
CDR3nt: TGCGCCAGCAGCTTGACGGGTATGAACACTGAAGCTTTCTTT

abundance: NA
j_gene: TRBJ2-5
d_gene: TRBD1
v_gene: TRBV4-1
CDR3aa: CASSQLPGQGGEQYF
CDR3nt: TGCGCCAGCAGCCAGCTACCGGGACAGGGGGGGGAGCAGTACTTC

abundance: NA
j_gene: TRBJ2-7
d_gene: NA
v_gene: TRBV28
CDR3aa: CASSFNLAQGGNSYEQYF
CDR3nt: TGTGCCAGCAGTTTCAACCTCGCACAGGGGGGGAACTCCTACGAGCAGTACTTC

abundance: NA
j_gene: TRBJ2-7
d_gene: TRBD1
v_gene: TRBV18
CDR3aa: CASSPSQGAYEQYF
CDR3nt: TGTGCCAGCTCACCTAGCCAGGGGGCCTACGAGCAGTACTTC

abundance: many
j_gene: TRBJ1-2
d_gene: NA
v_gene: TRBV2
CDR3aa: CASSKEGQGPVYGYTF
CDR3nt: TGTGCCAGCAGCAAAGAGGGGCAGGGGCCGGTCTATGGCTACACCTTC

abundance: NA
j_gene: TRBJ2-3
d_gene: NA
v_gene: TRBV28
CDR3aa: CASHAGAFTDTQYF
CDR3nt: TGTGCCAGCCACGCGGGGGCATTTACAGATACGCAGTATTTT

abundance: NA
j_gene: TRBJ2-7
d_gene: TRBD2
v_gene: TRBV9
CDR3aa: CASGGGLAGTNHVYEQYF
CDR3nt: TGTGCCAGCGGAGGAGGACTAGCGGGTACCAATCATGTCTACGAGCAGTACTTC

abundance: NA
j_gene: TRBJ2-5
d_gene: TRBD1
v_gene: TRBV5-8
CDR3aa: CASSFYRGPEETQYF
CDR3nt: TGTGCCAGCAGCTTTTACAGGGGGCCGGAGGAGACCCAGTACTTC

abundance: NA
j_gene: TRBJ2-7
d_gene: TRBD1
v_gene: TRBV6-4
CDR3aa: CASRDPTGRLEQYF
CDR3nt: TGTGCCAGCAGAGATCCGACAGGGCGGCTCGAGCAGTACTTC

abundance: NA
j_gene: TRBJ1-6
d_gene: NA
v_gene: TRBV7-2
CDR3aa: CASSSNLGLGNSPLHF
CDR3nt: TGTGCCAGCAGCTCGAACCTGGGTCTCGGGAATTCACCCCTCCACTTT

abundance: many
j_gene: TRBJ2-5
d_gene: TRBD1
v_gene: TRBV5-6
CDR3aa: CASSLPGGQDQETQYF
CDR3nt: TGTGCCAGCAGCCTCCCCGGTGGACAGGACCAAGAGACCCAGTACTTC

abundance: NA
j_gene: TRBJ2-1
d_gene: TRBD2
v_gene: TRBV7-2
CDR3aa: CASSYTSGGAHEQFF
CDR3nt: TGTGCCAGCAGCTACACTAGCGGGGGGGCTCATGAGCAGTTCTTC

abundance: once
j_gene: TRBJ2-1
d_gene: NA
v_gene: TRBV13
CDR3aa: CASSYTANEQFF
CDR3nt: TGTGCCAGCAGCTATACCGCGAATGAGCAGTTCTTC

abundance: NA
j_gene: TRBJ2-1
d_gene: TRBD2
v_gene: TRBV7-9
CDR3aa: CASSLARRGMYNEQFF
CDR3nt: TGTGCCAGCAGCTTAGCTCGGCGGGGGATGTACAATGAGCAGTTCTTC

abundance: NA
j_gene: TRBJ1-6
d_gene: TRBD1
v_gene: TRBV19
CDR3aa: CASSPLDRRNSPLHF
CDR3nt: TGTGCCAGTAGCCCCCTGGACAGGAGGAATTCACCCCTCCACTTT

abundance: NA
j_gene: TRBJ2-7
d_gene: NA
v_gene: TRBV4-3
CDR3aa: CASSQYLGAYEQYF
CDR3nt: TGCGCCAGCAGCCAATACCTTGGAGCCTACGAGCAGTACTTC

abundance: NA
j_gene: TRBJ2-6
d_gene: NA
v_gene: TRBV5-6
CDR3aa: CASSFGGANVLTF
CDR3nt: TGTGCCAGCAGCTTCGGTGGGGCCAACGTCCTGACTTTC

abundance: NA
j_gene: TRBJ2-7
d_gene: NA
v_gene: TRBV28
CDR3aa: CASTLKNEQYF
CDR3nt: TGTGCCAGCACCCTTAAAAACGAGCAGTACTTC

abundance: NA
j_gene: TRBJ1-4
d_gene: NA
v_gene: TRBV7-3
CDR3aa: CASSSTPGEKLFF
CDR3nt: TGTGCCAGCAGCTCGACCCCGGGTGAAAAACTGTTTTTT

abundance: NA
j_gene: TRBJ2-7
d_gene: TRBD1
v_gene: TRBV7-2
CDR3aa: CASSRDRGRDEQYF
CDR3nt: TGTGCCAGCAGCCGGGACAGGGGTCGCGACGAGCAGTACTTC

abundance: once
j_gene: TRBJ2-3
d_gene: NA
v_gene: TRBV11-3
CDR3aa: CASSPSVDSNMASTDTQYF
CDR3nt: TGTGCCAGCAGCCCGTCAGTAGACTCGAATATGGCTAGCACAGATACGCAGTATTTT

abundance: NA
j_gene: TRBJ2-2
d_gene: TRBD2
v_gene: TRBV7-6
CDR3aa: CASWGVASGGRTGELFF
CDR3nt: TGTGCCAGCTGGGGTGTCGCTAGCGGGGGGCGCACCGGGGAGCTGTTTTTT

abundance: NA
j_gene: TRBJ2-2
d_gene: NA
v_gene: TRBV9
CDR3aa: CASSVTWASGELFF
CDR3nt: TGTGCCAGCAGCGTAACCTGGGCATCGGGGGAGCTGTTTTTT

abundance: few
j_gene: TRBJ2-2
d_gene: NA
v_gene: TRBV5-1
CDR3aa: CASSPSRGFTGELFF
CDR3nt: TGCGCCAGCAGCCCGTCCCGGGGGTTCACCGGGGAGCTGTTTTTT